The present TCR beta chain was sequenced within a study of OX40 agonist ivuxolimab in advanced cancers. Notes on the study in general: In the expanded peripheral T cells, antigen specificity was never determined.

Measured with immunoSEQ multiplex PCR; TCRdb has only the in-frame clones, and not every one. This table has some 15,000 clones, 80% appearing once. Turning to this clone: Its antigen is not identified.

The sequence came from an adult with an advanced solid tumor such as melanoma, head and neck, liver or kidney cancer. This specimen consisted of CD4+ or CD8+ T cells sorted from blood, obtained in a trial of the OX40 agonist ivuxolimab.

The CDR3 sequence is CASWGEGVSQETQYF. The CDR3 DNA sequence: TGTGCCTCCTGGGGAGAGGGAGTCAGCCAAGAGACCCAGTACTTC. This sequence joins TRBV28 and TRBJ2-5; maybe TRBD2 (5 bases). Germline CDR1 MDHEN, CDR2 SYDVKM. The V end was cut by 11 bases, the J end by 1 base, with 20 bases between. The CDR3 sequence is 15 residues long.